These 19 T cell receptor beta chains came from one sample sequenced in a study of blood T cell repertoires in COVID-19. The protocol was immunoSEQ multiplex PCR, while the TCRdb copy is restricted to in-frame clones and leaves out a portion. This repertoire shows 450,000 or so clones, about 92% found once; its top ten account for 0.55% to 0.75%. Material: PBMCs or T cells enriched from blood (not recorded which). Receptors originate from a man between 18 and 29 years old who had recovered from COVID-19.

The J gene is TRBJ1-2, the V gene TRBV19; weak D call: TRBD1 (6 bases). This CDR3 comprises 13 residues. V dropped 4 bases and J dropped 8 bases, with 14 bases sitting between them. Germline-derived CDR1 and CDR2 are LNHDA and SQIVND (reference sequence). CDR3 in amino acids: CASSTPGDLGYTF. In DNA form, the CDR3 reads TGTGCCAGTAGTACCCCAGGGGATTTGGGCTACACCTTC. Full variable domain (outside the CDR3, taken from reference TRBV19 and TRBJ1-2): DGGITQSPKYLFRKEGQNVTLSCEQNLNHDAMYWYRQDPGQGLRLIYYSQIVNDFQKGDIAEGYSVSREKKESFPLTVTSAQKNPTAFYLCASSTPGDLGYTFGSGTRLTVV.

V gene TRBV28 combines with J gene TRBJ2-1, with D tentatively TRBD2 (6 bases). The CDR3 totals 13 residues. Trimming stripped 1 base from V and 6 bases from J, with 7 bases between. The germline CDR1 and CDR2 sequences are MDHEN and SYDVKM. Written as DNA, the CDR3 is TGTGCCAGCAGTTTATTCGGGGGCAATGAGCAGTTCTTC. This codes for CASSLFGGNEQFF.

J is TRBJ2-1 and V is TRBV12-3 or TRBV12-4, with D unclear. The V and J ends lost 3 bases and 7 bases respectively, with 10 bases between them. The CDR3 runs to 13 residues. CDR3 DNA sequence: TGTGCCAGCAGTTTCAGTTTTGGTAATGAGCAGTTCTTC. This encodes CASSFSFGNEQFF.

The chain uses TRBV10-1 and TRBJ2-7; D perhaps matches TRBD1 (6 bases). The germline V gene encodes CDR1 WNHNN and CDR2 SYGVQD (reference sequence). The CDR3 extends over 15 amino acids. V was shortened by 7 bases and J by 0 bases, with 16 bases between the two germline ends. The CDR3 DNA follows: TGCGCCAGCATCACCCGGGACACTCGCTCCTACGAGCAGTACTTC. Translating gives CASITRDTRSYEQYF.

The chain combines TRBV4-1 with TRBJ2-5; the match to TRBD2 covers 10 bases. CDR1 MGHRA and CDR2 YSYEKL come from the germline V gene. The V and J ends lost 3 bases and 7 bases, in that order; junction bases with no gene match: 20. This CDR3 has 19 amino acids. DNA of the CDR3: TGCGCCAGCAGCCACCCCACCACCAGGACTAGCGGCGCGTCGGGGACCCAGTACTTC. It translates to CASSHPTTRTSGASGTQYF.

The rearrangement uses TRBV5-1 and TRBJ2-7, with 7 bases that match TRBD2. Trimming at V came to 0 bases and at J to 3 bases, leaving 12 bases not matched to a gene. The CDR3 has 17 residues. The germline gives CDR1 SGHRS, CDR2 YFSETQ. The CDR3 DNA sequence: TGCGCCAGCAGCTTGGGAGGGGCGGGAGTGCCCCACTACGAGCAGTACTTC. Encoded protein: CASSLGGAGVPHYEQYF.

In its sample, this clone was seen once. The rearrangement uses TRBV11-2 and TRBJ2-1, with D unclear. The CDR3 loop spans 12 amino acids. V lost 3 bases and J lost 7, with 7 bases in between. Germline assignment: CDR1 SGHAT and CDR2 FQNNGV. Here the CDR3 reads CASSFVGNEQFF. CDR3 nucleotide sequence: TGTGCCAGCAGCTTTGTCGGGAATGAGCAGTTCTTC.

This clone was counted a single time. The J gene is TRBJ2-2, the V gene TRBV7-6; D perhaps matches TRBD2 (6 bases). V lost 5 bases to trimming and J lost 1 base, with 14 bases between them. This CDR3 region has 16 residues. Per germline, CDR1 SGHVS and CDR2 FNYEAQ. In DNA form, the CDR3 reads TGTGCCAGCAGCCCACCCGGGGGTGAGAACACCGGGGAGCTGTTTTTT. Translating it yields CASSPPGGENTGELFF.

The CDR3 nucleotides are TGCAGCGCCGGGGACAGGGGATCAAATCAGCCCCAGCATTTT. Its protein is CSAGDRGSNQPQHF. The chain couples TRBV29-1 to TRBJ1-5; TRBD1 matches 10 bases. The CDR3 runs 14 residues. The junction had 7 bases not matched to a gene; V was cut back by 7 bases and J by 4 bases. Germline assignment: CDR1 SQVTM and CDR2 ANQGSEA.

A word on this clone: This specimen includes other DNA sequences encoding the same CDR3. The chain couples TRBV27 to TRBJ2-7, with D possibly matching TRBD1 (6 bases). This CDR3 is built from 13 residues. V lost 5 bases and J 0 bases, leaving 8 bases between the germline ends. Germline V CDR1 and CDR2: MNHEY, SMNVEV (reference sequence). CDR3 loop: CASSLQGSYEQYF. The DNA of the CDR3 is TGTGCCAGCAGTCTACAGGGCTCCTACGAGCAGTACTTC.

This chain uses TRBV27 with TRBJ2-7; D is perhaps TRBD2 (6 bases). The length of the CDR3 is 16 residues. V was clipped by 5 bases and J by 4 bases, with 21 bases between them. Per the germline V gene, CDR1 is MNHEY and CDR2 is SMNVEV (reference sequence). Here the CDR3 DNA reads TGTGCCAGCAGTCAAAAACCGGGACTCAACTTATACGAGCAGTACTTC. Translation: CASSQKPGLNLYEQYF.

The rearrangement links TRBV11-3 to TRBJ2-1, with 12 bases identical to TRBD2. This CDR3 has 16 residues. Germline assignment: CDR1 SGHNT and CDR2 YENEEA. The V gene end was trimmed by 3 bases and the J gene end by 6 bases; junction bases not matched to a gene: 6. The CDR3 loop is CASSLDSGLAGNEQFF. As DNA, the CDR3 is TGTGCCAGCAGCTTGGATTCGGGACTAGCGGGCAATGAGCAGTTCTTC.

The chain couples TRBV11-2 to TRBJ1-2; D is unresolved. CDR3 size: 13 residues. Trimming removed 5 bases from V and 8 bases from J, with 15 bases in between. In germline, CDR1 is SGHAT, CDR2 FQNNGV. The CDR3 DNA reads TGTGCCAGCAGCCCCGGGATCATTCTAGGCTACACCTTC. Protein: CASSPGIILGYTF.

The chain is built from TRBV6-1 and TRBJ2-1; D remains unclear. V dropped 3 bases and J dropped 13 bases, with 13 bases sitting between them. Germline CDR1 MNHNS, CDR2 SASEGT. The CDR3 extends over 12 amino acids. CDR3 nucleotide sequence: TGTGCCAGCAGTGATTACTCCCCCATACAGTTCTTC. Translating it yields CASSDYSPIQFF.

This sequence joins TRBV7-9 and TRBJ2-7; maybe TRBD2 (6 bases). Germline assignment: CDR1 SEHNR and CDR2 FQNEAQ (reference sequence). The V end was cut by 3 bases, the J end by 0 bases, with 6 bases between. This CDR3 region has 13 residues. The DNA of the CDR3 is TGTGCCAGCAGCTTCGGGGGCTCCTACGAGCAGTACTTC. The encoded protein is CASSFGGSYEQYF.

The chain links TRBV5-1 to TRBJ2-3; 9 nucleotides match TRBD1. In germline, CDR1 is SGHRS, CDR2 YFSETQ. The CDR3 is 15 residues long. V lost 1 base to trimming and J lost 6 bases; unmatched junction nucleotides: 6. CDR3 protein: CASSLTGTGMDTQYF. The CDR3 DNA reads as TGCGCCAGCAGCTTGACCGGGACAGGGATGGATACGCAGTATTTT.

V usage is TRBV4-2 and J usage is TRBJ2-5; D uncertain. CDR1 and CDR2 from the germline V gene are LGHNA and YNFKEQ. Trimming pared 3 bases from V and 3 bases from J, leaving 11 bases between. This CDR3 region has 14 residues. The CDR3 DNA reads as TGTGCCAGCAGCCAGAGAGAGGCAGAAGAGACCCAGTACTTC. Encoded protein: CASSQREAEETQYF.

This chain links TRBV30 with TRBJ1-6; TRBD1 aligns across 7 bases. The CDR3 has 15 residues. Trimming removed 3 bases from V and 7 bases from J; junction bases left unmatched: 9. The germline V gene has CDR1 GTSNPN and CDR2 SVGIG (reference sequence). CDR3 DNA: TGTGCCTGGAGCGACCGACAGGGACCGAATTCACCCCTCCACTTT. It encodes CAWSDRQGPNSPLHF.

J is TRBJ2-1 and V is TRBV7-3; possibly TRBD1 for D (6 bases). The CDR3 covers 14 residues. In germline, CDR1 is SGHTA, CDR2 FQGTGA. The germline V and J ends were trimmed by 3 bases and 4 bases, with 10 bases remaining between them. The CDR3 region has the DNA TGTGCCAGCAGCTTCTTGACAGGTTACAATGAGCAGTTCTTC. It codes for CASSFLTGYNEQFF.